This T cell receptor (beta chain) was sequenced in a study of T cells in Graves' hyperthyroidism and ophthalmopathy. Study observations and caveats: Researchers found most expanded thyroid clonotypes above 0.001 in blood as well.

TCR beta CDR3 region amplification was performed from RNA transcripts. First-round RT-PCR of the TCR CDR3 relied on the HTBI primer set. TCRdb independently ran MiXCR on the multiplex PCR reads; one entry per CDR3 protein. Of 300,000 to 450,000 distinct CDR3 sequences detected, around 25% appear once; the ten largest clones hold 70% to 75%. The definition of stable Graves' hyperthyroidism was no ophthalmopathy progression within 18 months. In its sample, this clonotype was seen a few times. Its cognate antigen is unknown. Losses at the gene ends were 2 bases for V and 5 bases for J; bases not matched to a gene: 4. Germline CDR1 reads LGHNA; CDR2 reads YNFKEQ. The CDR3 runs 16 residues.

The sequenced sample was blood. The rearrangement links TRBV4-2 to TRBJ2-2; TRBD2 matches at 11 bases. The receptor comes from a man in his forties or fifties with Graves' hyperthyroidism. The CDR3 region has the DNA TGTGCCAGCAGCCAACCGACTAGCGGGACGACCGGGGAGCTGTTTTTT. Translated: CASSQPTSGTTGELFF.